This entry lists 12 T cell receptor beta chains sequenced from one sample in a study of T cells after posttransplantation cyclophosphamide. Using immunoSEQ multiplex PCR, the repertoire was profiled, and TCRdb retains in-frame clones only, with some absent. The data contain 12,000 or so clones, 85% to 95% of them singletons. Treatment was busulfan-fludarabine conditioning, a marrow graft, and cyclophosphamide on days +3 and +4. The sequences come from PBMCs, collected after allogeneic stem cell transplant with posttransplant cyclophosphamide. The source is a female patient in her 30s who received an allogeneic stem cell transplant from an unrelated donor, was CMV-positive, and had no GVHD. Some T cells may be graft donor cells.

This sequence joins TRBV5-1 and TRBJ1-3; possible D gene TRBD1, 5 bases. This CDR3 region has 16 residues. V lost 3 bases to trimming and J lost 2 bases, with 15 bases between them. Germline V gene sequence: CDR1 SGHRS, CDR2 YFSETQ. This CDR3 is CASSSDSLGPGNTIYF. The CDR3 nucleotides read TGCGCCAGCAGCTCAGACAGCCTAGGACCTGGAAACACCATATATTTT.

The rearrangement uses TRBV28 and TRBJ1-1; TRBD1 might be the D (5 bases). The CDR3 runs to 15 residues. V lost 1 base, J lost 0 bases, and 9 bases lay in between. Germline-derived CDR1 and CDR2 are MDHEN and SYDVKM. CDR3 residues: CASSLLRGLNTEAFF. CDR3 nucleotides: TGTGCCAGCAGTTTATTGCGGGGGTTGAACACTGAAGCTTTCTTT.

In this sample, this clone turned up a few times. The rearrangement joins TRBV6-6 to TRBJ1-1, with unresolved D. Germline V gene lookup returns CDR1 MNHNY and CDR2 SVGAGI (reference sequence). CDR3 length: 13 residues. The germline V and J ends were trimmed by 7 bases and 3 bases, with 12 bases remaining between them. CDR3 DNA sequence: TGTGCCAGCACTTCCCTCGGGGACACTGAAGCTTTCTTT. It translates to CASTSLGDTEAFF.

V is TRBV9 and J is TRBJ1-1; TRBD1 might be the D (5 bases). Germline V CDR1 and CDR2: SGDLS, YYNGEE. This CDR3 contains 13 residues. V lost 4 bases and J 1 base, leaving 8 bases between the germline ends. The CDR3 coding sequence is TGTGCCAGCAGCTATGGACAGAACACTGAAGCTTTCTTT. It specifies CASSYGQNTEAFF. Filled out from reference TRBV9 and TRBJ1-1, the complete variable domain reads DSGVTQTPKHLITATGQRVTLRCSPRSGDLSVYWYQQSLDQGLQFLIQYYNGEERAKGNILERFSAQQFPDLHSELNLSSLELGDSALYFCASSYGQNTEAFFGQGTRLTVV.

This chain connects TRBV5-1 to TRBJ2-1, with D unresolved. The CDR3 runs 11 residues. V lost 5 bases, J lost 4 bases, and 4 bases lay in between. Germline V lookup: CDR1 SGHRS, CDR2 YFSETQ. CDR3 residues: CASSRYNEQFF. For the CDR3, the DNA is TGCGCCAGCAGTCGTTACAATGAGCAGTTCTTC.

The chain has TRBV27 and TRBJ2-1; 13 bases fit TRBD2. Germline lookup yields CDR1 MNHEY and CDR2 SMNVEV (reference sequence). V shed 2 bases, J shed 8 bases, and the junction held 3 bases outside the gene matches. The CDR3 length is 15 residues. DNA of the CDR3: TGTGCCAGCAGTTTACCGGGACTAGCGGGATATGAGCAGTTCTTC. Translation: CASSLPGLAGYEQFF.

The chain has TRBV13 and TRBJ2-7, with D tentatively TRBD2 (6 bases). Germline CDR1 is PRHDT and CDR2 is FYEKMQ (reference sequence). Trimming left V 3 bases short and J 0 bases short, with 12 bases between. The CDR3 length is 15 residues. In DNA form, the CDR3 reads TGTGCCAGCAGCTTTTGGGGGGAGAGCTCCTACGAGCAGTACTTC. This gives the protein CASSFWGESSYEQYF.

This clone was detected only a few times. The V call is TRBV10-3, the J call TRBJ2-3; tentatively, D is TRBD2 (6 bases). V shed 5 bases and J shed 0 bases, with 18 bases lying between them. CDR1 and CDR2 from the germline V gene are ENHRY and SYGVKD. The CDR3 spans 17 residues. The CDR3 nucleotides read TGTGCCATCAGTTATGCCGTTAGCGGATCTAGCACAGATACGCAGTATTTT. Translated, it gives CAISYAVSGSSTDTQYF.

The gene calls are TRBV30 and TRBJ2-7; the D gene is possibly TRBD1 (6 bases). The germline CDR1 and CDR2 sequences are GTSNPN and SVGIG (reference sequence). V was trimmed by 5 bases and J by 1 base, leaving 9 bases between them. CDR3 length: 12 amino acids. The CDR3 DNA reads TGTGCCTGGGGGGACAATTCCTACGAGCAGTACTTC. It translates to CAWGDNSYEQYF.

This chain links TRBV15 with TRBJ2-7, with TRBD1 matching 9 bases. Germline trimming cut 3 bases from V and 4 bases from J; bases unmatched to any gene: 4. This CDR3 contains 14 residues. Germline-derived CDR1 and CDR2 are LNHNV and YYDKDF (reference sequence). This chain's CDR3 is CATSRDRGSYEQYF. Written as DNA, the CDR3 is TGTGCCACCAGCAGGGACAGGGGTTCGTACGAGCAGTACTTC.

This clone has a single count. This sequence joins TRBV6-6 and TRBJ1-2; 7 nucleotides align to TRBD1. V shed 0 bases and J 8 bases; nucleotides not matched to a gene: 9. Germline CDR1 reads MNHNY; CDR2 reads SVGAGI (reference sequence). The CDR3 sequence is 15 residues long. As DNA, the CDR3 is TGTGCCAGCAGTTACTCAGGGCAGGGGGTTGGAGGCTACACCTTC. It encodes CASSYSGQGVGGYTF.

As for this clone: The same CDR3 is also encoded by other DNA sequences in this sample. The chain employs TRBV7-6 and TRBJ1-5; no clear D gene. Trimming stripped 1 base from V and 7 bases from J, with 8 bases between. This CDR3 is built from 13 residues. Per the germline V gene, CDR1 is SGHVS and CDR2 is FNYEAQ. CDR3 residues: CASSLGRGQPQHF. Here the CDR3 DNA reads TGTGCCAGCAGCTTAGGTCGGGGACAGCCCCAGCATTTT.